This TCR beta chain originates from a study of naive and memory T cell subsets. The V end lost 1 base, the J end lost 5 bases, and 5 bases lay between the germline ends. The germline gives CDR1 DFQATT, CDR2 SNEGSKA (reference sequence). There are 11 residues in the CDR3. This clonotype was recorded many times. Its target is not known. The study, taken as a whole, reports: Higher TCR numbers at tuberculin sites reflect T cell infiltration, per interpretation.

Blood and skin TCR RNA was reverse transcribed with alpha and beta constant primers. Amplification of ligated cDNA took four PCR rounds with SP2 and nested alpha and beta constant primers. TCRdb used MiXCR to reprocess the UMI-ligation and nested PCR reads, holding one entry per CDR3 protein. The table lists fewer than 20,000 distinct CDR3 sequences, approximately 9.6% of them singletons. Treatment given: skin biopsy from PPD injection site in Mantoux-positive individual. Reverse transcription used DNase-treated unsorted total RNA, aiming for roughly 1 to 1000 ng. A UMI-containing oligonucleotide was joined by 3' ligation to the TCR cDNA template. Biopsied sites were PPD injections in people with a positive Mantoux test.

The chain is built from TRBV20-1 and TRBJ2-5; D is unclear. The receptor was isolated from an adult in good health. The sample was skin, taken from a tuberculin skin test site. CDR3: CSARVMETQYF. In DNA, the CDR3 is TGCAGTGCTAGAGTTATGGAGACCCAGTACTTC.